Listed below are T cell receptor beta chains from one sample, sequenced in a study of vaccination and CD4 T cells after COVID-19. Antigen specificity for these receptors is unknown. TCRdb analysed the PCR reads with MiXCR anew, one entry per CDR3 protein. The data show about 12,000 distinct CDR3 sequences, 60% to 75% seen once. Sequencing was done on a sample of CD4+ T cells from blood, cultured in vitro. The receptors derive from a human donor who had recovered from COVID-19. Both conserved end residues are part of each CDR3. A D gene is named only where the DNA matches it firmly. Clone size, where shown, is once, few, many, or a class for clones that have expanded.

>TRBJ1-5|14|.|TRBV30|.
TGTGCCTGGAGTGTGGGCCATAGCAATCAGCCCCAGCATTTT
CAWSVGHSNQPQHF
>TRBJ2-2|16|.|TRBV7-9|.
TGTGCCAGCAGTTATCGCAGTCTTGGGAACACCGGGGAGCTGTTTTTT
CASSYRSLGNTGELFF
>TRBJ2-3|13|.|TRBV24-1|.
TGTGCCACCAGTCCCCAGGGAAAAGATACGCAGTATTTT
CATSPQGKDTQYF
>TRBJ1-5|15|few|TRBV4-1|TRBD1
TGCGCCAGCAGCCAGACGGGACAGCTCAATCAGCCCCAGCATTTT
CASSQTGQLNQPQHF
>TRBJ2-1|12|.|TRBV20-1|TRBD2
TGCAGTGCTAGGTGGGGGGGTGATGAGCAGTTCTTC
CSARWGGDEQFF
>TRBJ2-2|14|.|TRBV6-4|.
TGTGCCAGCAGTGGAACCCCAGGGACCGGGGAGCTGTTTTTT
CASSGTPGTGELFF
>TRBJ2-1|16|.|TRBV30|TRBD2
TGTGCCGGAGGGGGGAGCGGGAGGAGTACCTACAATGAGCAGTTCTTC
CAGGGSGRSTYNEQFF
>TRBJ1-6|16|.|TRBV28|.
TGTGCCAGCAGTTTAGCCACGGGACACTATAATTCACCCCTCCACTTT
CASSLATGHYNSPLHF
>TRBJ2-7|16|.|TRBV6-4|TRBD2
TGTGCCAGCAGTGCCCAGGGGCTAGCGGGAGTCCGCGAGCAGTACTTC
CASSAQGLAGVREQYF
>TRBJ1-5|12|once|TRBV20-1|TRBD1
TGCAGTGCCAGGACAGGGCCTCAGCCCCAGCATTTT
CSARTGPQPQHF
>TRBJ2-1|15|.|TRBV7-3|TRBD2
TGTGCCAGCAGCTTAATAGCGGGACCGTACAATGAGCAGTTCTTC
CASSLIAGPYNEQFF
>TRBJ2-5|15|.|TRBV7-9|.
TGTGCCAGCAGCCGAGAGGTGGGCCGGAGGGAGACCCAGTACTTC
CASSREVGRRETQYF
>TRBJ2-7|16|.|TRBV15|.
TGTGCCACCAGCAGAGTTGCCCCCTCGGGATACTACGAGCAGTACTTC
CATSRVAPSGYYEQYF
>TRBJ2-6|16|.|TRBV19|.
TGTGCCAGTAGTATGAGTCACAACTCTGGGGCCAACGTCCTGACTTTC
CASSMSHNSGANVLTF
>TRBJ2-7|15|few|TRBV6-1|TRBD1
TGTGCCAGCACCCCGGGACAGGCGAGCTCCTACGAGCAGTACTTC
CASTPGQASSYEQYF
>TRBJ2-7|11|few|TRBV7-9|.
TGTGCCAGCAGCTTAGGGGTCGAGCAGTACTTC
CASSLGVEQYF
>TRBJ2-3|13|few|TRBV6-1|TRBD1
TGTGCCAGCGTAGGGGGCGCCCACTATACGCAGTATTTT
CASVGGAHYTQYF
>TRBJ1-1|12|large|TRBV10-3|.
TGTGCCATCAGTGTAGGGTTGAAGGAAGCTTTCTTT
CAISVGLKEAFF
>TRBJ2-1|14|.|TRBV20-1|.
TGCAGTGCACCGCCGAGCGGTCCCTACAATGAGCAGTTCTTC
CSAPPSGPYNEQFF
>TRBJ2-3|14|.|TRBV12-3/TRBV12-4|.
TGTGCCAGCAGATCAGGGGTAGGCACAGATACGCAGTATTTT
CASRSGVGTDTQYF
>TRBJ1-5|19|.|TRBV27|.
TGTGCCAGCAGTCCCCGTAGTCAGCAGGGACCTTTTAGCAATCAGCCCCAGCATTTT
CASSPRSQQGPFSNQPQHF
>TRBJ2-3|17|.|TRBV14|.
TGTGCCAGCAGCCAACCGGGTCTTTTCAGTCGTTCAGATACGCAGTATTTT
CASSQPGLFSRSDTQYF
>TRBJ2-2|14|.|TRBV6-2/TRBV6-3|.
TGTGCCAGCAGTCGGGACGGGAACACCGGGGAGCTGTTTTTT
CASSRDGNTGELFF
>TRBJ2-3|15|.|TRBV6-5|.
TGTGCCAGCAGTTACTCTGGGGTGAGCACAGATACGCAGTATTTT
CASSYSGVSTDTQYF
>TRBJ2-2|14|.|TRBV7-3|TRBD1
TGTGCCAGCAGCTTAGGGACAGGAGCCGGGGAGCTGTTTTTT
CASSLGTGAGELFF
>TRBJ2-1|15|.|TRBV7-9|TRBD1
TGCGCCAGCAGCTTGGGGACAGGGTCCTACAATGAGCAGTTCTTC
CASSLGTGSYNEQFF
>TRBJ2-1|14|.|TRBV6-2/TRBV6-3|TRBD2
TGTGCCAGCAGTAGCGGGAGCTCCTACAATGAGCAGTTCTTC
CASSSGSSYNEQFF
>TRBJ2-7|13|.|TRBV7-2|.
TGTGCCAGCAGCTCTAGCTTTACCTACGAGCAGTACTTC
CASSSSFTYEQYF
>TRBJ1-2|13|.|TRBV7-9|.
TGTGCCAGCAGCTTAGAGGTTATGGGAGGCTACACCTTC
CASSLEVMGGYTF
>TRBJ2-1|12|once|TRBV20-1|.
TGCAGGGCTAGAACTTCGGGCAATGAGCAGTTCTTC
CRARTSGNEQFF
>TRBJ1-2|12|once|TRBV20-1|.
TGCAGTGCTAGCCTAGTGGGGGATGGCTACACCTTC
CSASLVGDGYTF
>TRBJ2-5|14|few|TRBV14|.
TGTGCCAGCAGTCATAGGGACGGCCAAGAGACCCAGTACTTC
CASSHRDGQETQYF
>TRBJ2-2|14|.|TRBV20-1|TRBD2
TGCAGTGCAACGAGCGGGACGAACACCGGGGAGCTGTTTTTT
CSATSGTNTGELFF
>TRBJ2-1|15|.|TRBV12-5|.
TGTGCTAGTGGTTTGGGGCGGGGCTCCTACAATGAGCAGTTCTTC
CASGLGRGSYNEQFF
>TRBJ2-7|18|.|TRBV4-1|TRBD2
TGCGCCAGCAGCCAAGTTTTCTTGACTAGCGGGAGCGTCTACGAGCAGTACTTC
CASSQVFLTSGSVYEQYF
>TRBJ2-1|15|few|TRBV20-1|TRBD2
TGCAGTGCTAGAGTACTAGCGGACAAATACAATGAGCAGTTCTTC
CSARVLADKYNEQFF
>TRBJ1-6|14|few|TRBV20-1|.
TGCAGTGCTAGTGCGGCAGGTGGTAATTCACCCCTCCACTTT
CSASAAGGNSPLHF
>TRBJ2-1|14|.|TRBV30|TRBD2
TGTGCCTGGAAGGGGCTAGCGGGATATAATGAGCAGTTCTTC
CAWKGLAGYNEQFF
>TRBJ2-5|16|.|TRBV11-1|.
TGTGCCAGCAGCATGGGTTTCCCACCTTTCCAAGAGACCCAGTACTTC
CASSMGFPPFQETQYF
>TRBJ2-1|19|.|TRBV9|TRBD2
TGTGCCAGCAGCCCGACGTGGACTAGCGGGAGCTACTCCTACAATGAGCAGTTCTTC
CASSPTWTSGSYSYNEQFF
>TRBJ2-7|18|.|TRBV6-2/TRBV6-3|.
TGTGCCAGCAACTCTGGCCTTCCGACGTGGACAGAGCCCTACGAGCAGTACTTC
CASNSGLPTWTEPYEQYF
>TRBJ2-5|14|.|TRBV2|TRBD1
TGTGCGAGCCTTCGGGACAGGGCGTTGGAGACCCAGTACTTC
CASLRDRALETQYF
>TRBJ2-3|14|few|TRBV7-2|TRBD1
TGTGCCAGCAGCTTAGGACAGGGGATAGATACGCAGTATTTT
CASSLGQGIDTQYF
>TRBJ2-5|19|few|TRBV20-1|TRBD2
TGCAGTGCTAGAGCTGGTTCGGGGACTAGCGGAGCGTACCAAGAGACCCAGTACTTC
CSARAGSGTSGAYQETQYF
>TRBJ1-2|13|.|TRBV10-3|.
TGTGCCATCAGTTATTCGGGGGGCGATGGCTACACCTTC
CAISYSGGDGYTF